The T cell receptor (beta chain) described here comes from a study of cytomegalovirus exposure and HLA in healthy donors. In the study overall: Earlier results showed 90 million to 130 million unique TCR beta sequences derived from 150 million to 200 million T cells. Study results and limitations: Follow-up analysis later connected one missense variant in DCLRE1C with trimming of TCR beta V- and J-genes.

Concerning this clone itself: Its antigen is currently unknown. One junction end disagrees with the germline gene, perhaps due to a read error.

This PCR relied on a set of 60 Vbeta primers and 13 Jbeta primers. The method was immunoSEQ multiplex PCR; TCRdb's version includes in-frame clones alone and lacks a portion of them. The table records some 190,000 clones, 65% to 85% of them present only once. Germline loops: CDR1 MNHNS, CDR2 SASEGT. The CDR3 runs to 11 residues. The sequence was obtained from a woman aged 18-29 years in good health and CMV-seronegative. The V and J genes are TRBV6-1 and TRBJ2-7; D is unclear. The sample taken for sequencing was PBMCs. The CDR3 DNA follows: TGTGCCAGCAGTGAGTCGAGAGAGGTAGACTTC. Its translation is CASSESREVDF.